This is a list of T cell receptor beta chains from one sample in a study of blood T cell repertoires in COVID-19. Sequenced by immunoSEQ multiplex PCR; TCRdb stores in-frame clones only, minus some. The repertoire includes about 160,000 clones, approximately 85% of them detected once, and about 6.9% sits in the top ten. The source material was peripheral blood. Every receptor here comes from a man older than 75 with COVID-19, enrolled during active disease. Both conserved end residues are part of each CDR3. D genes are given only for firm matches. Where a row states a size, it is once, few, many or the class of an expanded clone; other rows omit it.

J | D | size | V | DNA | CDR3
TRBJ2-5 | TRBD1 | NA | TRBV18 | TGTGCCAGCTCACCGGGATTGGGACAGCAAGAGACCCAGTACTTC | CASSPGLGQQETQYF
TRBJ1-1 | NA | NA | TRBV14 | TGTGCCAGCAGCCAAGGGGGCCAGGTGGGATGGTCTGAAGCTTTCTTT | CASSQGGQVGWSEAFF
TRBJ1-1 | NA | NA | TRBV18 | TGTGCCAGCTCACCCCTGGGACAGAACACTGAAGCTTTCTTT | CASSPLGQNTEAFF
TRBJ1-2 | NA | NA | TRBV2 | TGTGCCAGCAGTGGACAGTATGGCTACACCTTC | CASSGQYGYTF
TRBJ1-2 | TRBD1 | NA | TRBV5-4 | TGTGCCAGCAGTCCCCGGACAGGGCCCTATGGCTACACCTTC | CASSPRTGPYGYTF
TRBJ1-4 | TRBD1 | NA | TRBV11-2 | TGTGCCAGCAGCTTGACAGGGGGCTCGACTAATGAAAAACTGTTTTTT | CASSLTGGSTNEKLFF
TRBJ1-5 | NA | NA | TRBV19 | TGTGCCAGTAGTTCGATTTTAGGGGGAACTCAGCCCCAGCATTTT | CASSSILGGTQPQHF
TRBJ1-4 | NA | NA | TRBV3-1/TRBV3-2 | TGTGCCAGCAGCCCGAGACAGATTAATGAAAAACTGTTTTTT | CASSPRQINEKLFF
TRBJ2-5 | NA | NA | TRBV6-5 | TGTGCCAGCAAAGGGAGGACATTCCAAGAGACCCAGTACTTC | CASKGRTFQETQYF
TRBJ1-3 | NA | NA | TRBV19 | TGTGCCAGTATTACAGGAAGCTCTGGAAACACCATATATTTT | CASITGSSGNTIYF
TRBJ1-5 | NA | few | TRBV6-6 | TGTGCCAGCAGCCCCCAACGGGATCAGCCCCAGCATTTT | CASSPQRDQPQHF
TRBJ1-1 | NA | once | TRBV2 | TGTGCCAGCTTACGGACGGAGGGGACTGAAGCTTTCTTT | CASLRTEGTEAFF
TRBJ2-7 | NA | NA | TRBV25-1 | TGTGCCAGCAGTCCCGACAGTATCTACGAGCAGTACTTC | CASSPDSIYEQYF
TRBJ2-2 | NA | NA | TRBV10-1 | TGCGCCAGCAGCCAGGGGAGATCGAACACCGGGGAGCTGTTTTTT | CASSQGRSNTGELFF
TRBJ2-3 | TRBD2 | once | TRBV19 | TGTGCCAGTAGTCTCGGGACTAGCGGGGGCCCTATCACAGATACGCAGTATTTT | CASSLGTSGGPITDTQYF
TRBJ1-6 | TRBD1 | few | TRBV25-1 | TGTGCCAGCAGTGGAGGACAGGGGTGGAATTCACCCCTCCACTTT | CASSGGQGWNSPLHF
TRBJ2-1 | TRBD2 | NA | TRBV4-1 | TGCGCCAGCAGCCCACAAGCGGGGGGGATTGGGGTTGGCGTTGGTGTCAATGAGCAGTTCTTC | CASSPQAGGIGVGVGVNEQFF
TRBJ1-6 | NA | NA | TRBV6-5 | TGTGCCAGCAATTTTCAGGGCCGGAATTCACCCCTCCACTTT | CASNFQGRNSPLHF
TRBJ2-2 | NA | NA | TRBV2 | TGTGCCAGAAGCCTTCGGACCGCGGGGATGGGCGGGGAGCTGTTTTTT | CARSLRTAGMGGELFF
TRBJ1-2 | TRBD1 | NA | TRBV2 | TGTGCCAGCAGCCAGGACAGGCCCCTCTATGGTGGCTACACCTTC | CASSQDRPLYGGYTF
TRBJ2-7 | TRBD1 | once | TRBV3-1/TRBV3-2 | TGTGCCAGCAGCTTGGGACAGGGGCACGAGCAGTACTTC | CASSLGQGHEQYF
TRBJ2-5 | NA | NA | TRBV7-2 | TGTGCCAGCAGCTCCCTAGGTGGGGCGGGGATGGGGGAGACCCAGTACTTC | CASSSLGGAGMGETQYF
TRBJ2-3 | NA | few | TRBV5-1 | TGCGCCAGCAGCTTGGACAGCAGCACAGATACGCAGTATTTT | CASSLDSSTDTQYF
TRBJ2-7 | NA | NA | TRBV7-2 | TGTGCCAGCAGCTACAGGGCCACCAGCTCCTACGAGCAGTACTTC | CASSYRATSSYEQYF
TRBJ1-1 | NA | NA | TRBV18 | TGTGCCAGCTCAGATCGACAGGCTGAAGCTTTCTTT | CASSDRQAEAFF
TRBJ1-1 | TRBD1 | NA | TRBV6-5 | TGTGCCAGCAGTACGGGACAGTGGAACACTGAAGCTTTCTTT | CASSTGQWNTEAFF
TRBJ2-7 | NA | NA | TRBV7-8 | TGTGCCAGCAGCTTAATGGGCGACAGTCCCTACGAGCAGTACTTC | CASSLMGDSPYEQYF
TRBJ2-1 | TRBD1 | NA | TRBV7-2 | TGTGCCAGCAGCATTCCGGGACAGAACAATGAGCAGTTCTTC | CASSIPGQNNEQFF
TRBJ1-3 | NA | NA | TRBV12-5 | TGTGCTAGTGGTTTGACAGGGATCAACACCATATATTTT | CASGLTGINTIYF
TRBJ1-1 | TRBD1 | NA | TRBV28 | TGTGCCAGCAGTCCAAGTTACAGGGGGAGAGCTGAAGCTTTCTTT | CASSPSYRGRAEAFF
TRBJ1-2 | TRBD1 | NA | TRBV3-1/TRBV3-2 | TGTGCCAGCAGCCGCTGGGACAGGGGATATGGCTACACCTTC | CASSRWDRGYGYTF
TRBJ1-2 | NA | NA | TRBV4-3 | TGCGCCAGCAGCCAAGACAGGGGCTATACTAACTATGGCTACACCTTC | CASSQDRGYTNYGYTF
TRBJ1-6 | NA | NA | TRBV6-6 | TGTGCCAGCAGTCCATTCCCCGACAGCGTACGTAATTCACCCCTCCACTTT | CASSPFPDSVRNSPLHF
TRBJ1-4 | NA | NA | TRBV2 | TGTGCCAGCAGCCCAGACAGGAATGAAAAACTGTTTTTT | CASSPDRNEKLFF
TRBJ2-3 | NA | few | TRBV12-5 | TGTGCTAGTGGTCGACACCGCACAGATACGCAGTATTTT | CASGRHRTDTQYF
TRBJ2-3 | TRBD1 | NA | TRBV7-3 | TGTGCCAGCAGCTTAACCCTGGGACAGGGGGCCTCAGATACGCAGTATTTT | CASSLTLGQGASDTQYF
TRBJ2-7 | NA | NA | TRBV2 | TGTGCCAGCGTCATAAGCCCTAGGAGCTCCTACGAGCAGTACTTC | CASVISPRSSYEQYF
TRBJ1-2 | TRBD1 | NA | TRBV19 | TGTGCCAGTAGTACCAGATCAGCAGGACAGGTCTATGGCTACACCTTC | CASSTRSAGQVYGYTF
TRBJ1-2 | NA | NA | TRBV10-3 | TGTGCCATCAGTGAGCGCGGTGGCTACACCTTC | CAISERGGYTF
TRBJ1-1 | NA | NA | TRBV5-1 | TGCGCCAGCAGCTTGGGAGGCAGACTAATGAACACTGAAGCTTTCTTT | CASSLGGRLMNTEAFF
TRBJ1-1 | NA | NA | TRBV18 | TGTGCCAGCTCACCGAGAGGGGACAAGAGCACTGAAGCTTTCTTT | CASSPRGDKSTEAFF
TRBJ2-3 | NA | NA | TRBV6-1 | TGTGCCAGCAGTGAATGGACAGTCTATAGCACAGATACGCAGTATTTT | CASSEWTVYSTDTQYF
TRBJ1-5 | NA | NA | TRBV20-1 | TGCAGTGCTAAGGGGGATCAGCCCCAGCATTTT | CSAKGDQPQHF
TRBJ2-1 | NA | NA | TRBV28 | TGTGCCAGCAGCTCATATCCCGACTGGAGTTCCTACAATGAGCAGTTCTTC | CASSSYPDWSSYNEQFF
TRBJ2-4 | TRBD2 | NA | TRBV2 | TGTGCCAGCAGTTCAAGCGGGGGGGCCAAAAACATTCAGTACTTC | CASSSSGGAKNIQYF
TRBJ2-1 | TRBD2 | NA | TRBV20-1 | TGCAGTGCCAAAAGCGGGGACGGGCAGTTCTTC | CSAKSGDGQFF
TRBJ1-1 | NA | few | TRBV6-2/TRBV6-3 | TGTGCCAGCAGCGTATACAGGGTCCCGAACACTGAAGCTTTCTTT | CASSVYRVPNTEAFF
TRBJ2-2 | NA | once | TRBV9 | TGTGCCAGCAGCGTAGCCCCGGGTCTAAACACCGGGGAGCTGTTTTTT | CASSVAPGLNTGELFF
TRBJ2-7 | TRBD1 | NA | TRBV10-3 | TGTGCCATCAACGGTAAGGGACAGGGGAAAGACGAGCAGTACTTC | CAINGKGQGKDEQYF
TRBJ1-3 | NA | few | TRBV5-1 | TGCGCCAGCAGCTTGGCTGGGCAACTCTCTGGAAACACCATATATTTT | CASSLAGQLSGNTIYF